This TCR beta chain comes out of a study of T cell responses to AZD1222 COVID-19 vaccine. Study details: Combined were second doses at about 4 or about 12 weeks.

Only in-frame clones appear in the TCRdb table, and some are missing; sequencing was by immunoSEQ multiplex PCR. Of 120,000 or so clones in the sample, about 90% were seen once. A word on this clone: Its antigen is unknown.

General study results and limits: There were vaccine-associated CD4 TCRs across spike, dominant at 160-218 and 743-854. Clonal diversity was possibly underestimated, and white British individuals and females predominated among donors.

V was shortened by 4 bases and J by 0 bases, with 13 bases between the two germline ends. From germline, CDR1 is LGHDT and CDR2 YNNKEL (reference sequence). This CDR3 has 16 amino acids. The chain combines TRBV3-1 (or the pseudogene TRBV3-2) with TRBJ1-3; D is uncertain. This clonotype was sampled from an adult in good health. The specimen was peripheral blood, collected on day 0 of AZD1222 vaccination. The CDR3 DNA reads TGTGCCAGCAGCCCGACGGGTGAATACTCTGGAAACACCATATATTTT. This translates into CASSPTGEYSGNTIYF.